This T cell receptor beta chain derives from a study of blood T cell repertoires in COVID-19. This clone has a handful of counts. Data came from immunoSEQ multiplex PCR; TCRdb stores just in-frame clones and leaves some out. Of 250,000 to 300,000 clones listed, around 78% are singletons. The germline V and J ends were trimmed by 1 base and 1 base, with 8 bases remaining between them. CDR3 length equals 14 residues. From germline, CDR1 is SGHRS and CDR2 YFSETQ. The sequenced material came from peripheral blood. The chain has TRBV5-1 and TRBJ1-1, with D perhaps matching TRBD1 (5 bases). This TCR derives from a man in his fifties or sixties who had recovered from COVID-19. CDR3 region: CASSLWGENTEAFF. CDR3 in DNA: TGCGCCAGCAGCTTGTGGGGGGAGAACACTGAAGCTTTCTTT.